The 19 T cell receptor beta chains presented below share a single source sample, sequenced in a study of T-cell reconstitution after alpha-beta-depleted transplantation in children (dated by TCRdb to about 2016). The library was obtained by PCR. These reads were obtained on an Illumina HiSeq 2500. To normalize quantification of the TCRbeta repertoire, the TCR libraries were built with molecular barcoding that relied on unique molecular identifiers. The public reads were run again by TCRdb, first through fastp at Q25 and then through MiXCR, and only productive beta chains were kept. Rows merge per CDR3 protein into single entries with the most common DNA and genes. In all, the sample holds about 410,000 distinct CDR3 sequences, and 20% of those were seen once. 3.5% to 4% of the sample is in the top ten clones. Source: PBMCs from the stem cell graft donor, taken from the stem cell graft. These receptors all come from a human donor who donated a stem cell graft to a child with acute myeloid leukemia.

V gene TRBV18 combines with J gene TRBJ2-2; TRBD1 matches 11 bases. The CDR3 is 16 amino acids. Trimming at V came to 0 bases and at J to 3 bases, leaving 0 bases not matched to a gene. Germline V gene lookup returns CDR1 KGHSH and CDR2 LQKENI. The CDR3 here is CASSPPGQGDTGELFF. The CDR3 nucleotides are TGTGCCAGCTCACCACCGGGACAGGGGGACACCGGGGAGCTGTTTTTT.

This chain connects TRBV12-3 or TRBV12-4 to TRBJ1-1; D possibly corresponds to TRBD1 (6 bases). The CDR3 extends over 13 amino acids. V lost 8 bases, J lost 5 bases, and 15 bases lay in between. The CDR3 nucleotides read TGTGCCAGCGGGGGCGCGGAGGGTACTGAAGCTTTCTTT. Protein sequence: CASGGAEGTEAFF.

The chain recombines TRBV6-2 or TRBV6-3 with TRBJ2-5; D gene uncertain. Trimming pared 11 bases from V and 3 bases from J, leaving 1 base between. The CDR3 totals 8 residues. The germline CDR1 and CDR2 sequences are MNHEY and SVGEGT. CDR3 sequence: CAEETQYF. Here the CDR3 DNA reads TGTGCCGAAGAGACCCAGTACTTC.

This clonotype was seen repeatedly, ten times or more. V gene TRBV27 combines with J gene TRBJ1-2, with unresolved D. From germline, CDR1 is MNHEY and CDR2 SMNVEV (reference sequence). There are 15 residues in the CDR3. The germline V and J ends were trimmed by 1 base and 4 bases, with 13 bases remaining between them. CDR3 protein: CASSLLVGSIYGYTF. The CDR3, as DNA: TGTGCCAGCAGTTTATTAGTAGGGTCCATCTATGGCTACACCTTC.

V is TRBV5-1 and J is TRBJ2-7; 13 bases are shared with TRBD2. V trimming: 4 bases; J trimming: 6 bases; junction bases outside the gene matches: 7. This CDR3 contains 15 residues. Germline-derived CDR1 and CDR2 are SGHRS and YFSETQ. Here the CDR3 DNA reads TGCGCCAGCAGCCCCGGACTAGCGGGAGTGGGCGAGCAGTACTTC. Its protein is CASSPGLAGVGEQYF.

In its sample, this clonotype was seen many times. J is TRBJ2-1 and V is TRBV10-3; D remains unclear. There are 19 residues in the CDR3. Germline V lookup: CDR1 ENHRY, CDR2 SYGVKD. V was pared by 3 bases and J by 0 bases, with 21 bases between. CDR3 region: CAISEVSVSATSSYNEQFF. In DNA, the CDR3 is TGTGCCATCAGTGAAGTGAGTGTCTCAGCGACAAGCTCCTACAATGAGCAGTTCTTC.

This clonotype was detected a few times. CDR3 nucleotides: TGTGCCAGCAGGCGACAGGGATCCTACAATGAGCAGTTCTTC. It is translated as CASRRQGSYNEQFF. This chain connects TRBV6-2 or TRBV6-3 to TRBJ2-1; 7 positions agree with TRBD1. CDR1 is MNHEY and CDR2 is SVGEGT in the germline V gene. With 6 bases clipped from V and 1 base from J, the junction kept 3 bases outside the gene matches. This CDR3 spans 14 amino acids.

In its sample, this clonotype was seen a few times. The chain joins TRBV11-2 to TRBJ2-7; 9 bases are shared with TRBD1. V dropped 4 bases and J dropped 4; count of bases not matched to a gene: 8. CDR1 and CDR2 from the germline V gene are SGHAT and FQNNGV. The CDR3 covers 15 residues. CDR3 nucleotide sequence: TGTGCCAGCAGCTCAGGACAGGGGTTCTTTTACGAGCAGTACTTC. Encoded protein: CASSSGQGFFYEQYF.

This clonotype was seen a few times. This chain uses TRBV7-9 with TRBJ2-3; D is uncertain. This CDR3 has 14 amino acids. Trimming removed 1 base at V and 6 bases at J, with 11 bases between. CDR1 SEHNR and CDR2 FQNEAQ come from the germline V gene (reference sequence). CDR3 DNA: TGTGCCAGCAGCTTAGTGGACGTCCAGGATACGCAGTATTTT. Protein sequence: CASSLVDVQDTQYF.

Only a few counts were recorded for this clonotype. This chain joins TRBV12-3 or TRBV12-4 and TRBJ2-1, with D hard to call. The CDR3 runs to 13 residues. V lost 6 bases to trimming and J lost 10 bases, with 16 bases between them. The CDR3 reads CASSLRASNEQFF. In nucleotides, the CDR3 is TGTGCCAGCAGCCTCCGGGCTAGTAACGAGCAGTTCTTC.

CDR3 amino acids: CASSSQRGNQPQHF. Written as DNA, the CDR3 is TGTGCCAGCAGCTCACAACGGGGCAATCAGCCCCAGCATTTT. The gene calls are TRBV5-5 and TRBJ1-5; D is undetermined. Looked up from germline, CDR1 is SGHKS and CDR2 is YYEKEE (reference sequence). Between the trimmed V and J ends, which lost 3 bases and 2 bases, there was a span of 9 bases. CDR3 length: 14 amino acids.

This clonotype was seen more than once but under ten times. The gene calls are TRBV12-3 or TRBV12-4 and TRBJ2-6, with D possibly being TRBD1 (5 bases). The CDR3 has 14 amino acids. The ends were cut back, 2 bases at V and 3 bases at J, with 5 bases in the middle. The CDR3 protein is CASSLRGGANVLTF. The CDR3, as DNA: TGTGCCAGCAGTTTAAGGGGTGGGGCCAACGTCCTGACTTTC.

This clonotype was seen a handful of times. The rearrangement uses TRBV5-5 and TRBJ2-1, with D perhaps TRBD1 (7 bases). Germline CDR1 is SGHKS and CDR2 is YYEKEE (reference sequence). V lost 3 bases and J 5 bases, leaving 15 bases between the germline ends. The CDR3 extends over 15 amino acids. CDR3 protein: CASSWRGQRNNEQFF. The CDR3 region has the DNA TGTGCCAGCAGCTGGCGGGGACAGAGAAACAATGAGCAGTTCTTC.

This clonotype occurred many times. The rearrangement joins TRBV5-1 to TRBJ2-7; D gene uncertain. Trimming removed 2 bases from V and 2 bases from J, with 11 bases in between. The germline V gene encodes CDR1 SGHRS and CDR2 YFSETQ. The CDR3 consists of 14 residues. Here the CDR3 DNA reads TGCGCCAGCAGCTTAGACCAAACGGCCTACGAGCAGTACTTC. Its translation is CASSLDQTAYEQYF.

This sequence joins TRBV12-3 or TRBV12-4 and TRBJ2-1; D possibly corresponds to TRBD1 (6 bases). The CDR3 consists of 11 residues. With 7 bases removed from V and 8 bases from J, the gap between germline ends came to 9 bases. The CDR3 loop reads CASTTGYEQFF. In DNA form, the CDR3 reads TGTGCCAGCACCACAGGGTATGAGCAGTTCTTC.

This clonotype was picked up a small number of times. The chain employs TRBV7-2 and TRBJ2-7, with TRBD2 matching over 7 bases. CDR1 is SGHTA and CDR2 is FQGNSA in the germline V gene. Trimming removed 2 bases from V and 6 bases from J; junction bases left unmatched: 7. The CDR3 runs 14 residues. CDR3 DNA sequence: TGTGCCAGCAGCTTATGGACTAGATCGGGCGAGCAGTACTTC. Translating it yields CASSLWTRSGEQYF.

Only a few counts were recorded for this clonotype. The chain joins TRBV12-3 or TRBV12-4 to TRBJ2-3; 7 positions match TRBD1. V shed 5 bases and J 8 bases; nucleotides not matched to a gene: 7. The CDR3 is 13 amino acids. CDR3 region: CASSIRQGRTQYF. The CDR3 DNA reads TGTGCCAGCAGTATACGACAGGGCCGTACGCAGTATTTT.

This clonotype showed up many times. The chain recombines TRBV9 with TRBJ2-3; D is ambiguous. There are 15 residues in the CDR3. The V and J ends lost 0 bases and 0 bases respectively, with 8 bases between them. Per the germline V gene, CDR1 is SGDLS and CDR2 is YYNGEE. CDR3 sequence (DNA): TGTGCCAGCAGCGTAGAAGTTGATAGCACAGATACGCAGTATTTT. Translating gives CASSVEVDSTDTQYF.

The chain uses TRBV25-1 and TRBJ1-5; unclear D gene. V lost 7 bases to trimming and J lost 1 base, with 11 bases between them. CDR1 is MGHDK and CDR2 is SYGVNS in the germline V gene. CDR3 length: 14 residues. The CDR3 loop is CASNKGSSNQPQHF. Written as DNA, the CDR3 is TGTGCCAGCAACAAAGGGTCCAGCAATCAGCCCCAGCATTTT.